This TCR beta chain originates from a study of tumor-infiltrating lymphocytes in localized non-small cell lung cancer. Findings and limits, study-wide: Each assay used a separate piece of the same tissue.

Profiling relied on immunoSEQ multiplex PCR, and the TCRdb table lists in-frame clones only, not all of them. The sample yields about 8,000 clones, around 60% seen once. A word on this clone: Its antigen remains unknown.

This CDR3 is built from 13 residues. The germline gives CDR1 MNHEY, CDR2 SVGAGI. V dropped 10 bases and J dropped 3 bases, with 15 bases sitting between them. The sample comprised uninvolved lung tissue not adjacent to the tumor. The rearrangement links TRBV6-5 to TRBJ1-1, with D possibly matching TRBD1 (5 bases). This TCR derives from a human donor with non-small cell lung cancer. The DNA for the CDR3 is TGTGCCACCCGACAACGGGGGGACACTGAAGCTTTCTTT. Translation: CATRQRGDTEAFF.